The clone carrying this T cell receptor (beta chain) appeared a single time. What it recognizes is unknown. This sample is part of a study of Ad26.COV2.S vaccination and SARS-CoV-2 variants. Study observations and caveats: Whether participants received vaccine or placebo, their non-spike TCR breadth was similar. Substantial post-vaccination breadth of spike-specific CD8+ and CD4+ T cell responses was reported.

Profiled with immunoSEQ multiplex PCR; TCRdb holds only in-frame clones, not every one. The repertoire holds roughly 100,000 clones, with roughly 80% as singletons. CDR3 length: 15 residues. V shed 1 base and J shed 0 bases, with 9 bases lying between them. From germline, CDR1 is SEHNR and CDR2 FQNEAQ (reference sequence). This receptor was taken from a human donor who had recovered from COVID-19. This material consisted of peripheral blood, taken after recovery from COVID-19. The rearrangement links TRBV7-9 to TRBJ1-1; D gene uncertain. In DNA form, the CDR3 reads TGTGCCAGCAGCTTAGAGGGCCGTATGAACACTGAAGCTTTCTTT. This gives the protein CASSLEGRMNTEAFF. The full variable domain, completed using reference TRBV7-9 and TRBJ1-1, is DTGVSQNPRHKITKRGQNVTFRCDPISEHNRLYWYRQTLGQGPEFLTYFQNEAQLEKSRLLSDRFSAERPKGSFSTLEIQRTEQGDSAMYLCASSLEGRMNTEAFFGQGTRLTVV.